This T cell receptor beta chain derives from a study of memory CD4+ T cells and cytomegalovirus serostatus. Study-wide background: Of the healthy Belgian adults, roughly ten were CMV seropositive and around 22 seronegative.

Single viable CD3+CD4+CD8-CD45RO+ cells were sorted as the memory CD4+ T cells. Some clones are missing from TCRdb's copy, which holds only in-frame ones; the method was immunoSEQ multiplex PCR. The sample includes under 55,000 clones, around 80% of them seen just once. The clonotype comes from an adult in good health and CMV-seronegative. The sequenced sample consisted of memory CD4+ T cells from blood.

The CDR3 loop reads CASSEGGWTNYGYTF. The CDR3 DNA is TGTGCCAGCAGTGAAGGAGGCTGGACTAACTATGGCTACACCTTC. This chain joins TRBV6-1 and TRBJ1-2; the D is unclear. The CDR3 totals 15 residues. V shed 1 base and J shed 0 bases, with 9 bases lying between them. Germline CDR1 is MNHNS and CDR2 is SASEGT.